This TCR beta chain was recorded in a study of blood T cell repertoires in COVID-19. Across the whole study: The analysed material was cDNA or gDNA that came from T cells, B-cell-depleted T cells, or PBMCs.

Trimming removed 1 base at V and 2 bases at J, with 12 bases between. The CDR3 consists of 16 residues. Germline lookup yields CDR1 SGHTA and CDR2 FQGTGA. Per the original data handling: For nucleated cells, counts were estimated from reference gene primer amplification. Using immunoSEQ multiplex PCR, the repertoire was profiled, and TCRdb retains in-frame clones only, with some absent. V, J and clone size are those of that table, while D and trimming were read from the DNA. The data contain about 100,000 clones, just over 85% of them singletons. The chain has TRBV7-3 and TRBJ2-1, with D possibly TRBD2 on 7 matching bases. The TCR originated in a woman in her sixties or seventies in a cohort sampled during active or convalescent COVID-19. The sample taken for sequencing was peripheral blood. CDR3 nucleotides: TGTGCCAGCAGCTTAATCGGGGGGCTAGCCTACAATGAGCAGTTCTTC. Its protein is CASSLIGGLAYNEQFF.